This TCR beta chain was found in a study of T-cell memory formation after mild COVID-19. Regarding this clonotype: Its antigen is unidentified.

V lost 3 bases to trimming and J lost 7 bases, with 3 bases between them. This CDR3 contains 11 residues. CDR1 and CDR2 (germline): LGHDT, YNNKEL (reference sequence). 5'RACE with constant-segment primers built TCRalpha and TCRbeta cDNA libraries with UMIs. TCRdb re-analysed the 5' RACE reads in MiXCR, keeping a single row per CDR3 protein. The profile shows around 530,000 distinct CDR3 sequences, 20% to 25% of them singletons. General study results and limits: Some clones that responded were present in memory (sampled pre-infection), which suggests cross-reactive memory joined.

Sequencing input: PBMCs or a T cell subset sorted from them (not recorded which). The chain carries TRBV3-1 and TRBJ2-2; D is ambiguous. The receptor comes from an adult woman who had mild COVID-19 (a few samples of this study predate the infection). Cell type and time point are not known. The CDR3 sequence is CASSQDGELFF. The CDR3 region has the DNA TGTGCCAGCAGCCAGGACGGGGAGCTGTTTTTT.